A selection of T cell receptor beta chains follows, all from one sample in a study of cytomegalovirus exposure and HLA in healthy donors. The assay was immunoSEQ multiplex PCR, and TCRdb's table has in-frame clones only and misses some. The sample contains 150,000 to 250,000 clones, around three quarters of which appear only once. The sequenced sample was PBMCs. The receptors were gathered from a man aged 30 to 45 in good health and CMV-seronegative. The CDR3 runs from the conserved cysteine through the conserved F or W. D genes are given only for firm matches. Only some rows state a clone size, as once, few, many or a class for expanded clones.

V: TRBV21-1; J: TRBJ1-2; size: .; D: .; CDR3: CASSKKVQRLSSYGYTF; DNA: TGTGCCAGCAGCAAAAAGGTCCAGCGCCTGTCTTCCTATGGCTACACCTTC
V: TRBV9; J: TRBJ2-7; size: .; D: .; CDR3: CASSPQGGTAYEQYF; DNA: TGTGCCAGCAGCCCCCAGGGCGGGACCGCCTACGAGCAGTACTTC
V: TRBV5-1; J: TRBJ1-2; size: .; D: TRBD1; CDR3: CASSDRDRGDYGYTF; DNA: TGCGCCAGCAGCGACCGGGACAGGGGGGACTATGGCTACACCTTC
V: TRBV2; J: TRBJ2-3; size: .; D: TRBD2; CDR3: CAIERDSTDTQYF; DNA: TGTGCCATAGAGCGGGACAGCACAGATACGCAGTATTTT
V: TRBV9; J: TRBJ1-4; size: .; D: .; CDR3: CASSVESRDEKLFF; DNA: TGTGCCAGCAGCGTAGAGAGCCGGGATGAAAAACTGTTTTTT
V: TRBV2; J: TRBJ1-1; size: .; D: .; CDR3: CASSESRGAGGTEAFF; DNA: TGTGCCAGCAGTGAATCTCGTGGGGCGGGGGGCACTGAAGCTTTCTTT
V: TRBV19; J: TRBJ2-7; size: few; D: .; CDR3: CASSMAQAYEQYF; DNA: TGTGCCAGTAGTATGGCTCAGGCCTACGAGCAGTACTTC
V: TRBV7-9; J: TRBJ1-6; size: few; D: .; CDR3: CASSSDNYNSPLHF; DNA: TGTGCCAGCAGCTCGGACAATTATAATTCACCCCTCCACTTT
V: TRBV11-3; J: TRBJ2-5; size: few; D: TRBD2; CDR3: CASSLGTSGIRETQYF; DNA: TGTGCCAGCAGCCTTGGGACTAGCGGGATAAGGGAGACCCAGTACTTC
V: TRBV2; J: TRBJ2-1; size: .; D: TRBD2; CDR3: CASRRGTSGINEQFF; DNA: TGTGCCAGCAGGAGAGGGACTAGCGGGATCAATGAGCAGTTCTTC
V: TRBV18; J: TRBJ2-5; size: .; D: .; CDR3: CASSPGVQETQYF; DNA: TGTGCCAGCTCCCCCGGGGTCCAAGAGACCCAGTACTTC
V: TRBV19; J: TRBJ2-2; size: .; D: TRBD1; CDR3: CASNRGGTGELFF; DNA: TGTGCCAGTAACAGGGGTGGCACCGGGGAGCTGTTTTTT
V: TRBV27; J: TRBJ2-5; size: few; D: .; CDR3: CASSLLSGIQETQYF; DNA: TGTGCCAGCAGTTTATTGTCAGGTATCCAAGAGACCCAGTACTTC
V: TRBV7-9; J: TRBJ2-5; size: .; D: TRBD2; CDR3: CASSSIAGVGGETQYF; DNA: TGTGCCAGCAGCTCCATAGCGGGAGTTGGGGGAGAGACCCAGTACTTC
V: TRBV7-3; J: TRBJ2-1; size: .; D: TRBD1; CDR3: CASSSGQGGEQFF; DNA: TGTGCCAGCAGCTCCGGACAGGGCGGTGAGCAGTTCTTC
V: TRBV5-4; J: TRBJ1-1; size: few; D: .; CDR3: CASSSREFGTEAFF; DNA: TGTGCCAGCAGCTCCAGGGAATTCGGCACTGAAGCTTTCTTT
V: TRBV9; J: TRBJ2-7; size: .; D: .; CDR3: CASSVEGYEQYF; DNA: TGTGCCAGCAGCGTCGAGGGCTACGAGCAGTACTTC
V: TRBV29-1; J: TRBJ2-1; size: .; D: TRBD2; CDR3: CSPRLAGAYNEQFF; DNA: TGCAGCCCTCGCCTAGCGGGAGCCTACAATGAGCAGTTCTTC
V: TRBV30; J: TRBJ1-1; size: .; D: .; CDR3: CAWTRAPKTEAFF; DNA: TGTGCCTGGACCAGGGCCCCAAAGACTGAAGCTTTCTTT
V: TRBV6-4; J: TRBJ2-3; size: few; D: .; CDR3: CASSDTGTDTQYF; DNA: TGTGCCAGCAGTGACACAGGCACAGATACGCAGTATTTT
V: TRBV11-2; J: TRBJ2-3; size: .; D: TRBD2; CDR3: CASSLELAGGTDTQYF; DNA: TGTGCCAGCAGCTTAGAACTAGCGGGGGGGACAGATACGCAGTATTTT
V: TRBV19; J: TRBJ2-7; size: .; D: TRBD1; CDR3: CASSKNRGSIHEQYF; DNA: TGTGCCAGTAGTAAAAACAGGGGTAGTATCCACGAGCAGTACTTC
V: TRBV28; J: TRBJ2-3; size: .; D: TRBD2; CDR3: CASSLVGLAGGSDTQYF; DNA: TGTGCCAGCAGTTTAGTAGGACTAGCGGGGGGGTCAGATACGCAGTATTTT
V: TRBV18; J: TRBJ1-2; size: few; D: TRBD1; CDR3: CASSPPVSGQGALGYTF; DNA: TGTGCCAGCTCACCACCGGTCTCGGGACAGGGGGCGCTTGGCTACACCTTC
V: TRBV28; J: TRBJ1-1; size: few; D: .; CDR3: CASSLLGGMVLNTEAFF; DNA: TGTGCCAGCAGCTTACTGGGGGGTATGGTTTTGAACACTGAAGCTTTCTTT
V: TRBV2; J: TRBJ1-1; size: .; D: TRBD1; CDR3: CASSESRDRVENTEAFF; DNA: TGTGCCAGCAGTGAAAGTCGGGACAGGGTGGAGAACACTGAAGCTTTCTTT
V: TRBV9; J: TRBJ2-3; size: .; D: .; CDR3: CASSVSSPPLSDTQYF; DNA: TGTGCCAGCAGCGTGTCTAGTCCCCCCCTCTCAGATACGCAGTATTTT
V: TRBV20-1; J: TRBJ1-1; size: .; D: .; CDR3: CSATDSLGAFF; DNA: TGCAGTGCAACCGACAGCCTCGGTGCTTTCTTT
V: TRBV11-1; J: TRBJ2-1; size: .; D: TRBD2; CDR3: CASSPMWAGVYNEQFF; DNA: TGTGCCAGCAGCCCCATGTGGGCGGGAGTCTACAATGAGCAGTTCTTC
V: TRBV6-6; J: TRBJ1-1; size: .; D: .; CDR3: CASAADGKNTEAFF; DNA: TGTGCCAGCGCCGCCGACGGGAAGAACACTGAAGCTTTCTTT
V: TRBV6-1; J: TRBJ1-5; size: .; D: .; CDR3: CASRDKEHNNQPQHF; DNA: TGTGCCAGCAGGGACAAGGAACATAACAATCAGCCCCAGCATTTT
V: TRBV15; J: TRBJ1-4; size: .; D: TRBD1; CDR3: CATSRGRTGPNEKLFF; DNA: TGTGCCACCAGCAGAGGCCGGACAGGACCTAATGAAAAACTGTTTTTT
V: TRBV28; J: TRBJ2-7; size: .; D: TRBD1; CDR3: CASSLGQGYEQYF; DNA: TGTGCCAGCAGCCTGGGACAGGGGTACGAGCAGTACTTC
V: TRBV28; J: TRBJ1-2; size: .; D: .; CDR3: CASESNSRGGYTF; DNA: TGTGCCAGCGAATCCAACTCCAGGGGTGGCTACACCTTC
V: TRBV9; J: TRBJ1-1; size: .; D: .; CDR3: CASSVTGNTEAFF; DNA: TGTGCCAGCAGCGTAACTGGGAACACTGAAGCTTTCTTT
V: TRBV9; J: TRBJ2-6; size: .; D: .; CDR3: CASSGGSNVLTF; DNA: TGTGCCAGCAGCGGCGGGTCGAACGTCCTGACTTTC
V: TRBV7-9; J: TRBJ1-2; size: .; D: .; CDR3: CASSFDSSYSSGYTF; DNA: TGTGCCAGCAGCTTCGACAGCTCCTATTCTTCTGGCTACACCTTC
V: TRBV5-6; J: TRBJ2-2; size: .; D: TRBD2; CDR3: CASSSGLAGDAGELFF; DNA: TGTGCCAGCAGCTCGGGACTAGCGGGAGATGCCGGGGAGCTGTTTTTT
V: TRBV9; J: TRBJ2-7; size: .; D: TRBD1; CDR3: CASSEAGGNYEQYF; DNA: TGTGCCAGCAGCGAGGCAGGGGGCAACTACGAGCAGTACTTC
V: TRBV19; J: TRBJ1-1; size: .; D: .; CDR3: CASSARVNTEAFF; DNA: TGTGCCAGTAGTGCGAGGGTCAACACTGAAGCTTTCTTT
V: TRBV19; J: TRBJ1-5; size: .; D: .; CDR3: CASSMRSLINQPQHF; DNA: TGTGCCAGTAGTATGCGAAGTCTTATCAATCAGCCCCAGCATTTT
V: TRBV5-1; J: TRBJ2-7; size: .; D: .; CDR3: CVSSPGGYEQYF; DNA: TGCGTCAGCAGCCCCGGGGGCTACGAGCAGTACTTC